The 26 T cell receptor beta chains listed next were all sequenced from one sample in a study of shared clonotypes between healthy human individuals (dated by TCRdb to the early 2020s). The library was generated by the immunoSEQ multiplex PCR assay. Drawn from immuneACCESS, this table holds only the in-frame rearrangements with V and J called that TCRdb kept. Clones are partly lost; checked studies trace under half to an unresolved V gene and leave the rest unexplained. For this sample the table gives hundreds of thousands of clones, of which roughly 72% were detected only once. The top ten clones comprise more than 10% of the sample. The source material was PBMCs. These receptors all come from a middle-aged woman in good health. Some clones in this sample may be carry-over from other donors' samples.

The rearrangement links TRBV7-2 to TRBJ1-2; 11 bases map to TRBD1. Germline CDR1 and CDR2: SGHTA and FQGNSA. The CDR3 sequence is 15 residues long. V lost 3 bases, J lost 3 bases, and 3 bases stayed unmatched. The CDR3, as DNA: TGTGCCAGCAGCTTGGACAGGGGGCGATACTATGGCTACACCTTC. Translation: CASSLDRGRYYGYTF.

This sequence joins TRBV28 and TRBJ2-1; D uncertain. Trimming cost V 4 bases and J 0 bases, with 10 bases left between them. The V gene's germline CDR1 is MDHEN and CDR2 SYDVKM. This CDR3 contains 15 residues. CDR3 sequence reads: CASSYGLSSYNEQFF. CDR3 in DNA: TGTGCCAGCAGTTACGGCCTTAGCTCCTACAATGAGCAGTTCTTC. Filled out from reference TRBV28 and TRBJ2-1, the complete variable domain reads DVKVTQSSRYLVKRTGEKVFLECVQDMDHENMFWYRQDPGLGLRLIYFSYDVKMKEKGDIPEGYSVSREKKERFSLILESASTNQTSMYLCASSYGLSSYNEQFFGPGTRLTVL.

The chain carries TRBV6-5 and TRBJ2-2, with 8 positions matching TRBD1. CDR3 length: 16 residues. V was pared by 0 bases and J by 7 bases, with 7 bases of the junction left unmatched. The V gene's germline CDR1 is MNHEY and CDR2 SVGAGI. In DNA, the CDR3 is TGTGCCAGCAGTTACTCTCAGGGGGCGCGGAACGGGGAGCTGTTTTTT. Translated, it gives CASSYSQGARNGELFF.

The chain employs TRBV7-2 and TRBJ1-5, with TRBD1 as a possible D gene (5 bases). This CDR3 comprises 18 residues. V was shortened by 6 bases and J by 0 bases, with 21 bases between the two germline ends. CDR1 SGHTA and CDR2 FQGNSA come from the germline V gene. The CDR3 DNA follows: TGTGCCAGCAGTACACAACCATCGACAGTCTATAGCAATCAGCCCCAGCATTTT. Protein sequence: CASSTQPSTVYSNQPQHF.

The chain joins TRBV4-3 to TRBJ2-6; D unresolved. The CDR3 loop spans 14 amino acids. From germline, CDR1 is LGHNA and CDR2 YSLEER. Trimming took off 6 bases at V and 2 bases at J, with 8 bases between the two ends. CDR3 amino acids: CASSRLTGANVLTF. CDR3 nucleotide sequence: TGCGCCAGCAGTCGTCTCACTGGGGCCAACGTCCTGACTTTC.

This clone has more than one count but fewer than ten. Here the CDR3 reads CASSLGASIYSNQPQHF. Written as DNA, the CDR3 is TGTGCCAGCAGCTTAGGGGCCAGTATCTATAGCAATCAGCCCCAGCATTTT. The chain combines TRBV7-2 with TRBJ1-5; D not certain. The V and J ends lost 1 base and 0 bases respectively, with 13 bases between them. The CDR3 spans 17 residues. Germline lookup yields CDR1 SGHTA and CDR2 FQGNSA.

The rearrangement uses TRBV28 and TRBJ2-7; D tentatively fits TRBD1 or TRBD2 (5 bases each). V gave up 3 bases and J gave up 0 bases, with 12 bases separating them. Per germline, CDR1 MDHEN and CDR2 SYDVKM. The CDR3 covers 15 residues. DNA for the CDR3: TGTGCCAGCAGTTTGGGGCTAGCTCCCTCCTACGAGCAGTACTTC. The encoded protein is CASSLGLAPSYEQYF.

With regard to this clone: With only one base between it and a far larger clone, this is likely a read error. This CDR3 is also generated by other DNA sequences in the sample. DNA for the CDR3: TGCGCCAGCAGTGAAGGGACTGATCGTTCTAACTATGGCTACACCTTC. Protein product: CASSEGTDRSNYGYTF. V usage is TRBV10-2 and J usage is TRBJ1-2; perhaps TRBD1 as D (5 bases). This CDR3 is 16 amino acids long. The germline V and J ends were trimmed by 3 bases and 0 bases, with 14 bases remaining between them. The germline gives CDR1 WSHSY, CDR2 SAAADI.

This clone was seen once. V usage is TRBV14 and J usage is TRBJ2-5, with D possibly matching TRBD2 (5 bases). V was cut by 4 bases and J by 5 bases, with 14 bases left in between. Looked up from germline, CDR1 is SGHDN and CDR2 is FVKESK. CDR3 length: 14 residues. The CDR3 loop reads CASSPLSRGETQYF. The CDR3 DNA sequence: TGTGCCAGCAGCCCCTTGTCCCGAGGGGAGACCCAGTACTTC.

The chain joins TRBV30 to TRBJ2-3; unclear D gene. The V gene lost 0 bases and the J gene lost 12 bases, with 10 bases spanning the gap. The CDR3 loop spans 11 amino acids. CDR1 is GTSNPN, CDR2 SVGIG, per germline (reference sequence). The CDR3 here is CAWSVTGAQYF. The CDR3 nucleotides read TGTGCCTGGAGTGTAACGGGTGCCCAGTATTTT.

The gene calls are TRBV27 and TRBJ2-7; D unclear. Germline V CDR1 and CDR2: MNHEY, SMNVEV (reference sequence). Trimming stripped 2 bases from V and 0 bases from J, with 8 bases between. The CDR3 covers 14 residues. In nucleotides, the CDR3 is TGTGCCAGCAGTTTAGGCTCGGGCTCCTACGAGCAGTACTTC. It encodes CASSLGSGSYEQYF.

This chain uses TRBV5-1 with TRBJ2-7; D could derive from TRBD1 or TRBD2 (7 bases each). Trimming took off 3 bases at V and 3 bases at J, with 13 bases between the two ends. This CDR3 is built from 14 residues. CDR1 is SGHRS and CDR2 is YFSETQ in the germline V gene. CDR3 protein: CASSWEGQSYEQYF. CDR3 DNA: TGCGCCAGCAGCTGGGAGGGACAGAGCTACGAGCAGTACTTC.

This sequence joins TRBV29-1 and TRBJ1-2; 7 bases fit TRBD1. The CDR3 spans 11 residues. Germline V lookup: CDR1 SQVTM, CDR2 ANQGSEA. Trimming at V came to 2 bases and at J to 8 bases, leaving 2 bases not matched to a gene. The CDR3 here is CSVEKGQGYTF. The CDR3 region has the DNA TGCAGCGTTGAAAAGGGACAGGGCTACACCTTC.

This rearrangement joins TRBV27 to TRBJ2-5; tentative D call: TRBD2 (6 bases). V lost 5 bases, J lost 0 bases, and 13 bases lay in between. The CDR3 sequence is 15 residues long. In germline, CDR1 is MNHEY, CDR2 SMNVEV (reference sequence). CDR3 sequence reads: CASSPTGLYQETQYF. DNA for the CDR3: TGTGCCAGCAGTCCGACGGGACTGTACCAAGAGACCCAGTACTTC.

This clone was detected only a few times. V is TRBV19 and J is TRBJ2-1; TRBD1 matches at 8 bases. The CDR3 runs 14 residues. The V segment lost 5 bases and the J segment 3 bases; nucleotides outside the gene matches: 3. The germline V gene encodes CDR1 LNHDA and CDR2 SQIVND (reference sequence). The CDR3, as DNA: TGTGCCAGTAGTTCCACAGGGGGCTACAATGAGCAGTTCTTC. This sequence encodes CASSSTGGYNEQFF.

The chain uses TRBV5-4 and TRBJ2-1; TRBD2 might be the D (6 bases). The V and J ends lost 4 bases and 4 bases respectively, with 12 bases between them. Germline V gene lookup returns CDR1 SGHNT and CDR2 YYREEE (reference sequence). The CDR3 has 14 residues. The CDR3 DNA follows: TGTGCCAGCAGCCTATTCGGGAGTTACAATGAGCAGTTCTTC. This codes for CASSLFGSYNEQFF.

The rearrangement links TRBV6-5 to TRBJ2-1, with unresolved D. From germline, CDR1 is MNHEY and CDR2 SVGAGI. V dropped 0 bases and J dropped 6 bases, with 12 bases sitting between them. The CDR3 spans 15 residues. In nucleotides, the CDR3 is TGTGCCAGCAGTTACTCGAGGTATAGGGCCAATGAGCAGTTCTTC. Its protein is CASSYSRYRANEQFF.

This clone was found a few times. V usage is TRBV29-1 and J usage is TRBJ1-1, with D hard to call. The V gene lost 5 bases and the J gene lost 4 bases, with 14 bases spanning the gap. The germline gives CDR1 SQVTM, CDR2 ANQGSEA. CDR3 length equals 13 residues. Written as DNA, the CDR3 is TGCAGCGTTCAAATCGGTGGTGGCACTGAAGCTTTCTTT. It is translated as CSVQIGGGTEAFF.

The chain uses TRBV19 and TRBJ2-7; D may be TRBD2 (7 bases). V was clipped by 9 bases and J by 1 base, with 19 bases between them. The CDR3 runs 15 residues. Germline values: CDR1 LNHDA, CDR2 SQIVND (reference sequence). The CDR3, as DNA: TGTGCCAGCTCCTTGGGGGGGCCCCAATCCTACGAGCAGTACTTC. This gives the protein CASSLGGPQSYEQYF.

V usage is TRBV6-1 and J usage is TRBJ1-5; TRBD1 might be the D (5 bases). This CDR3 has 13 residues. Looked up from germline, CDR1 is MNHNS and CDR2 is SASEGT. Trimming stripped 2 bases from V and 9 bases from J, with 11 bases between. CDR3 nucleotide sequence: TGTGCCAGCAGTGAACGTAGGGACTTGCCCCAGCATTTT. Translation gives CASSERRDLPQHF.

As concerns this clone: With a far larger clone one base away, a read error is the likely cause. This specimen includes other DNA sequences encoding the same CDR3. This CDR3 reads CAWRSAGEDTGELFF. The CDR3 DNA reads TGTGCCTGGAGGAGTGCAGGGGAGGATACCGGAGAGCTGTTTTTT. The V call is TRBV30, the J call TRBJ2-2; D assignment may be TRBD1 or TRBD2 (6 bases each). This CDR3 spans 15 amino acids. The germline V gene encodes CDR1 GTSNPN and CDR2 SVGIG (reference sequence).

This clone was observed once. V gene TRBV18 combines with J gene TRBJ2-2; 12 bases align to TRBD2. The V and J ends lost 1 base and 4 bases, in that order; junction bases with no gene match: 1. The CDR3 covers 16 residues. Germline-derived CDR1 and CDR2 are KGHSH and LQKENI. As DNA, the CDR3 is TGTGCCAGCTCACCACGGGGACTAGCGGGCACCGGGGAGCTGTTTTTT. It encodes CASSPRGLAGTGELFF.

For the CDR3, the DNA is TGTGCCAGCAGCTACCGTACAAACAATGAGCAGTTCTTC. This translates into CASSYRTNNEQFF. The rearrangement joins TRBV7-8 to TRBJ2-1; D uncertain. Germline V gives CDR1 SGHVS, CDR2 FQNEAQ. Trimming took off 4 bases at V and 5 bases at J, with 9 bases between the two ends. The CDR3 is 13 amino acids.

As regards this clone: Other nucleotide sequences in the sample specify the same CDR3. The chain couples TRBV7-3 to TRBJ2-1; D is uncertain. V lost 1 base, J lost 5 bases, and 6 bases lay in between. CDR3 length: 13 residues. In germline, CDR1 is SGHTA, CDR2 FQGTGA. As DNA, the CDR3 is TGTGCCAGCAGCTTAAGTCAAGACAATGAGCAGTTCTTC. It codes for CASSLSQDNEQFF.

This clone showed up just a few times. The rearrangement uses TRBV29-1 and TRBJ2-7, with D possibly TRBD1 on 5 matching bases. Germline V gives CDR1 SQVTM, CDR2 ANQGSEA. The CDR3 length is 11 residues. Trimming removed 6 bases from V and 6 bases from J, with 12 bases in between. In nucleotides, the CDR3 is TGCAGCGTCAGCCGTGGGGCCGAGCAGTACTTC. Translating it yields CSVSRGAEQYF.

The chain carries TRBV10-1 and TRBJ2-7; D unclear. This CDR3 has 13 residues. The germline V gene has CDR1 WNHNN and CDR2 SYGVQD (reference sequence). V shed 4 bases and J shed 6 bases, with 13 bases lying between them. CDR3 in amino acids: CASSVQVVGEQYF. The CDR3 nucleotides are TGCGCCAGCAGTGTCCAGGTAGTCGGCGAGCAGTACTTC.